This T cell receptor (beta chain) was sequenced for a study of blood T cell repertoires in COVID-19. Across the study: The United States, Italy and Spain supplied acute and convalescent COVID-19 samples.

Only in-frame clones appear in the TCRdb table, and some are missing; sequencing was by immunoSEQ multiplex PCR. The sample has 110,000 to 150,000 clones; approximately 87% are singletons. V was shortened by 0 bases and J by 0 bases, with 6 bases between the two germline ends. CDR3 length: 14 residues. CDR1 and CDR2 from the germline V gene are GTSNPN and SVGIG (reference sequence). The receptor was derived from a woman aged 40 to 50 with acute or convalescent COVID-19. The specimen was peripheral blood. V gene TRBV30 combines with J gene TRBJ1-5; weak D call: TRBD1 (5 bases). DNA for the CDR3: TGTGCCTGGAGTGTCGGGGGTAGCAATCAGCCCCAGCATTTT. It translates to CAWSVGGSNQPQHF.